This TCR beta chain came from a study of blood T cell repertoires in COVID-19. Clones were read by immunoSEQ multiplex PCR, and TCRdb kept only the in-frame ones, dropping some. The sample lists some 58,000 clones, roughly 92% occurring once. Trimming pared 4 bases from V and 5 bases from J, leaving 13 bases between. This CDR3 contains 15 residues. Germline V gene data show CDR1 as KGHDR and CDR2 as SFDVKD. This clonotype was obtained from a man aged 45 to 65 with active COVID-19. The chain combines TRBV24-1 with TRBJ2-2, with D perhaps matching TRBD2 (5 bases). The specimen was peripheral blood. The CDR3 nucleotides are TGTGCCACCAGTGACCCCCCCCCGGGGACCGGGGAGCTGTTTTTT. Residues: CATSDPPPGTGELFF.